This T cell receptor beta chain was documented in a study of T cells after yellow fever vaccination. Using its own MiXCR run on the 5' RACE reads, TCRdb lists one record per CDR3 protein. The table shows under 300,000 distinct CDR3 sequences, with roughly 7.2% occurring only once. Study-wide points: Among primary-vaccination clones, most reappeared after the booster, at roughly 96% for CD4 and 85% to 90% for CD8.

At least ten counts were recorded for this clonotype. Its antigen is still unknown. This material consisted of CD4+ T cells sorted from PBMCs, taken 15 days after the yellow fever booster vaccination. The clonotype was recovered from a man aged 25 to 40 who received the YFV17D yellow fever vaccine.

As DNA, the CDR3 is TGCGCCAGCAGCTTAACGGCGACGCAAGATGAAAAACTGTTTTTT. This translates into CASSLTATQDEKLFF. The chain employs TRBV5-1 and TRBJ1-4; D not certain. Germline values: CDR1 SGHRS, CDR2 YFSETQ. V dropped 2 bases and J dropped 6 bases, with 14 bases sitting between them. This CDR3 has 15 residues.